This T cell receptor (beta chain) originates from a study of blood T cell repertoires in COVID-19. Whole-study context: COVID-19 samples, acute and convalescent, were from the United States, Italy and Spain. PBMCs, B-cell-depleted T cells, or T cells provided the cDNA or gDNA that made up the material.

This clone was counted only a few times. Source study methods: From reference gene primer amplification, estimates of nucleated cell counts were derived. The protocol was immunoSEQ multiplex PCR, while the TCRdb copy is restricted to in-frame clones and leaves out a portion. That table is the source of V, J and clone size, and D and trimming were worked out from the DNA. The sample yields 150,000 to 200,000 clones, 70% to 90% seen once. This TCR derives from a man aged 18 to 29 who had recovered from COVID-19. The sequencing input was peripheral blood.

CDR3 region: CASSEHRDTEAFF. CDR3 DNA: TGTGCCAGCAGCGAACACCGGGACACTGAAGCTTTCTTT. The chain employs TRBV7-3 and TRBJ1-1; D is uncertain. The CDR3 is 13 residues long. V was clipped by 5 bases and J by 3 bases, with 10 bases between them. CDR1 and CDR2 (germline): SGHTA, FQGTGA.